A selection of T cell receptor beta chains follows, all from one sample in a study of cytomegalovirus exposure and HLA in healthy donors. Produced via immunoSEQ multiplex PCR; TCRdb's table is partial and in-frame only. The sample lists 250,000 to 350,000 clones, about nine tenths seen once, with around 3.7% in the top ten. Sequencing used PBMCs. The receptors originated from a man aged 40-49 years in good health and CMV-seropositive. Both conserved end residues are part of each CDR3. D genes are given only for firm matches. Not every row has a clone size; where given, it reads once, few, many or a size class.

TRBV19	TRBJ2-3	TRBD2	.	TGTGCCAGTACCCTTAGCGGGCAACGTTCACCAGATACGCAGTATTTT	CASTLSGQRSPDTQYF
TRBV5-5	TRBJ1-4	TRBD1	.	TGTGCCAGCAGCAGCCGGGACAGGGGGCCAAGCGGGGTTGAAAAACTGTTTTTT	CASSSRDRGPSGVEKLFF
TRBV27	TRBJ2-3	.	.	TGTGCCAGCAGTTTCTCGCGGGGATACACAGATACGCAGTATTTT	CASSFSRGYTDTQYF
TRBV2	TRBJ2-1	.	.	TGTGCCAGCAGCGAGCCGCTCCTGGGAGACTCCTACAATGAGCAGTTCTTC	CASSEPLLGDSYNEQFF
TRBV4-1	TRBJ1-5	.	.	TGCGCCAGCAGCCCTAGGGCAGCCGAGGGCCCCCAGCATTTT	CASSPRAAEGPQHF
TRBV11-2	TRBJ2-1	TRBD2	.	TGTGCCAGCAGCTGGACTAGCGGGAGCTCCTACAATGAGCAGTTCTTC	CASSWTSGSSYNEQFF
TRBV6-4	TRBJ1-1	.	.	TGTGCCAGCAGTGACAGGGCGGGGGGAAACACTGAAGCTTTCTTT	CASSDRAGGNTEAFF
TRBV9	TRBJ1-1	TRBD1	.	TGTGCCAGCAGGGATACGGACAGGGTGGGCACTGAAGCTTTCTTT	CASRDTDRVGTEAFF
TRBV5-1	TRBJ2-2	TRBD2	.	TGCGCCAGCAGCCTCCAAGCGGGATCAAACACCGGGGAGCTGTTTTTT	CASSLQAGSNTGELFF
TRBV28	TRBJ1-5	.	once	TGTGCCAGCAGTTCCCCCCGTGACACTTGGAACAATCAGCCCCAGCATTTT	CASSSPRDTWNNQPQHF
TRBV5-1	TRBJ1-1	.	.	TGCGCCAGCAGGCTAGGTTTTGGCACTGAAGCTTTCTTT	CASRLGFGTEAFF
TRBV7-3	TRBJ2-5	TRBD2	.	TGTGCCAGCAGGAAGAGCGGGAGCCAAGAGACCCAGTACTTC	CASRKSGSQETQYF
TRBV27	TRBJ2-7	.	.	TGTGCCAGCAGTTTAAGCGGCCTCCCTCGCTACGAGCAGTACTTC	CASSLSGLPRYEQYF
TRBV19	TRBJ2-1	.	.	TGTGCCAGTAGTATAGGACAGACCTCCTACAATGAGCAGTTCTTC	CASSIGQTSYNEQFF
TRBV28	TRBJ1-3	.	.	TGTGCCAGCGACAGCGCCCCTGGAAACACCATATATTTT	CASDSAPGNTIYF
TRBV9	TRBJ1-3	TRBD1	.	TGTGCCAGCAGCGCCGGACAGGCCTCTGGAAACACCATATATTTT	CASSAGQASGNTIYF
TRBV19	TRBJ1-1	TRBD1	.	TGTGCCAGTAGTGACCGCAGGGGGCAGAACACTGAAGCTTTCTTT	CASSDRRGQNTEAFF
TRBV15	TRBJ1-3	.	once	TGTGCCACCAGCAGGGGAGGAGTGGGGAGACACACCATATATTTT	CATSRGGVGRHTIYF
TRBV7-9	TRBJ1-4	.	.	TGTGCCAGCAGCTCCAGGTCTGGTGAAAAACTGTTTTTT	CASSSRSGEKLFF
TRBV7-9	TRBJ2-5	TRBD1	.	TGTGCCAGCAGCTCTTCCGGGACAGGGGTTGGGGAGACCCAGTACTTC	CASSSSGTGVGETQYF
TRBV6-1	TRBJ1-4	.	.	TGTGCCAGCAGAGGGGACACCTCGGAAAGGGAAAAACTGTTTTTT	CASRGDTSEREKLFF
TRBV18	TRBJ1-5	.	.	TGTGCCAGCTCACCACCGGGGGCCAGCCAGCCCCAGCATTTT	CASSPPGASQPQHF
TRBV7-9	TRBJ2-7	TRBD1	.	TGTGCCAGCAGCTCCCCCGGGACAGGTGCCTACGAGCAGTACTTC	CASSSPGTGAYEQYF
TRBV5-5	TRBJ2-7	.	.	TGTGCCAGCAGCCCAATTTTCCGGGAGTCCTACGAGCAGTACTTC	CASSPIFRESYEQYF